A selection of T cell receptor beta chains follows, all from one sample in a study of cytomegalovirus exposure and HLA in healthy donors. TCRdb's table, derived via immunoSEQ multiplex PCR, lists solely in-frame clones and lacks some. Of over 150,000 clones listed, 70% to 85% are singletons. The specimen was PBMCs. The receptors stem from a man aged 40-50 years in good health and CMV-seronegative. Each CDR3 is given with its conserved first and last residue. D genes are given only for firm matches. Size tells how often a clone was seen (once, few, many) or the class of an expanded clone, and some rows leave it out.

v_gene	j_gene	d_gene	abundance	CDR3aa	CDR3nt
TRBV29-1	TRBJ2-7	TRBD1	NA	CSVSTGEDFYEQYF	TGCAGCGTATCGACAGGGGAGGACTTCTACGAGCAGTACTTC
TRBV7-9	TRBJ2-7	NA	NA	CASSPPREAYEQYF	TGTGCCAGCAGTCCCCCTCGGGAAGCCTACGAGCAGTACTTC
TRBV6-6	TRBJ2-7	TRBD1	NA	CASSYSTGGSYEQYF	TGTGCCAGCAGTTACTCCACAGGGGGCTCCTACGAGCAGTACTTC
TRBV30	TRBJ2-3	TRBD2	NA	CALIAGTRMYF	TGTGCCCTGATCGCCGGGACTAGGATGTATTTT
TRBV25-1	TRBJ2-3	NA	once	CASSARGTDTQYF	TGTGCCAGCAGTGCCCGGGGGACAGATACGCAGTATTTT
TRBV6-6	TRBJ1-6	NA	NA	CASSYSGAWNSPLHF	TGTGCCAGCAGTTACTCAGGGGCTTGGAATTCACCCCTCCACTTT
TRBV9	TRBJ2-2	TRBD2	few	CASSSGLGLTGELFF	TGTGCCAGCAGCTCGGGACTAGGCCTCACCGGGGAGCTGTTTTTT
TRBV28	TRBJ2-7	TRBD2	NA	CAGRLAGSHEQYF	TGTGCCGGCCGACTAGCGGGATCCCACGAGCAGTACTTC
TRBV30	TRBJ1-1	TRBD1	NA	CAGQGNTEAFF	TGTGCCGGACAGGGTAACACTGAAGCTTTCTTT
TRBV15	TRBJ2-1	NA	few	CATSSGAGTLLNEQFF	TGTGCCACCAGCAGTGGGGCGGGGACTTTACTTAATGAGCAGTTCTTC
TRBV6-5	TRBJ2-7	TRBD2	NA	CASSYGTSGRGEQYF	TGTGCCAGCAGTTACGGGACTAGCGGGAGAGGCGAGCAGTACTTC
TRBV7-8	TRBJ2-7	TRBD1	NA	CASSPGDSYEQYF	TGTGCCAGCAGCCCTGGGGACAGCTACGAGCAGTACTTC
TRBV28	TRBJ1-5	TRBD1	NA	CASSLGQGLGQPQHF	TGTGCCAGCAGTTTGGGACAGGGACTGGGGCAGCCCCAGCATTTT
TRBV7-8	TRBJ2-1	TRBD2	NA	CASSRRRETGLALGLGKFF	TGTGCCAGCAGTCGCAGGCGAGAAACGGGACTAGCGCTTGGCCTTGGCAAGTTCTTC
TRBV5-1	TRBJ2-7	TRBD2	once	CASSIRGGRNEQYF	TGCGCCAGCAGCATCCGGGGGGGACGGAACGAGCAGTACTTC
TRBV29-1	TRBJ2-4	TRBD2	NA	CSVQGPTSGRADIQYF	TGCAGCGTTCAAGGGCCGACTAGCGGGAGGGCAGACATTCAGTACTTC
TRBV19	TRBJ2-3	TRBD2	NA	CATRLAASTDTQYF	TGTGCCACAAGACTAGCGGCTAGCACAGATACGCAGTATTTT
TRBV5-1	TRBJ2-3	TRBD2	NA	CASSPETSGMGDTQYF	TGCGCCAGCAGCCCCGAGACTAGCGGGATGGGAGATACGCAGTATTTT
TRBV7-8	TRBJ2-7	NA	NA	CASSSQGFNEQYF	TGTGCCAGCAGCTCACAGGGATTCAACGAGCAGTACTTC
TRBV11-3	TRBJ2-2	TRBD2	NA	CASSSETSGRAGELFF	TGTGCCAGCAGCTCCGAGACTAGCGGGAGGGCCGGGGAGCTGTTTTTT
TRBV4-1	TRBJ1-1	NA	NA	CASSPMGRMNTEAFF	TGCGCCAGCAGCCCCATGGGGAGGATGAACACTGAAGCTTTCTTT
TRBV6-4	TRBJ2-2	TRBD2	NA	CASSSGLAGELFF	TGTGCCAGCAGTAGCGGACTAGCCGGGGAGCTGTTTTTT
TRBV28	TRBJ2-1	TRBD1	NA	CASSLGLDRARIF	TGTGCCAGCAGTTTAGGGTTGGACAGGGCGAGAATCTTC
TRBV5-6	TRBJ2-3	TRBD2	NA	CASSFGLAGGSDTQYF	TGTGCCAGCAGCTTTGGGCTGGCGGGAGGTTCCGATACGCAGTATTTT
TRBV11-2	TRBJ2-1	NA	NA	CASRNGGTEQFF	TGTGCCAGCCGCAACGGCGGGACTGAGCAGTTCTTC
TRBV5-1	TRBJ2-2	NA	NA	CASSFRVGLNTGELFF	TGCGCCAGCAGCTTCCGGGTCGGGTTGAACACCGGGGAGCTGTTTTTT
TRBV7-8	TRBJ2-3	NA	NA	CASSPTSFDTQYF	TGTGCCAGCAGCCCCACTAGTTTTGATACGCAGTATTTT
TRBV6-4	TRBJ2-7	TRBD2	NA	CASSEYTSGRAGHEQYF	TGTGCCAGCAGTGAATACACTAGCGGGAGGGCTGGTCACGAGCAGTACTTC
TRBV4-2	TRBJ2-5	TRBD2	NA	CASSLQRELETQYF	TGTGCCAGCAGCCTTCAGCGGGAGTTGGAGACCCAGTACTTC
TRBV7-6	TRBJ2-1	TRBD2	few	CASRPYASGIVNEQFF	TGTGCCAGCAGGCCTTACGCTAGCGGGATTGTCAATGAGCAGTTCTTC
TRBV11-2	TRBJ1-1	NA	once	CASSHYKGISTEAFF	TGTGCCAGCAGTCATTACAAGGGGATTTCGACTGAAGCTTTCTTT
TRBV9	TRBJ2-5	TRBD1	NA	CASSLGQGGKTQYF	TGTGCCAGCAGCCTAGGACAGGGTGGGAAGACCCAGTACTTC
TRBV28	TRBJ2-1	NA	NA	CASSFGGSTYNEQFF	TGTGCCAGCAGTTTCGGCGGGTCGACCTACAATGAGCAGTTCTTC
TRBV19	TRBJ2-7	NA	NA	CASSIGRTYEQYF	TGTGCCAGTAGTATAGGCAGAACCTACGAGCAGTACTTC
TRBV5-4	TRBJ2-4	NA	NA	CASSSGQALGRAKNIQYF	TGTGCCAGCAGCTCCGGACAGGCACTAGGGAGGGCCAAAAACATTCAGTACTTC
TRBV7-2	TRBJ2-6	TRBD1	NA	CASRAGQGYSGANVLTF	TGTGCCAGCAGGGCGGGACAGGGTTATTCTGGGGCCAACGTCCTGACTTTC
TRBV9	TRBJ2-2	NA	NA	CASSITNTGELFF	TGTGCCAGCAGCATAACGAACACCGGGGAGCTGTTTTTT
TRBV7-9	TRBJ1-1	TRBD1	NA	CASSSQGLSTEAFF	TGTGCCAGCAGCTCACAGGGGCTGAGCACTGAAGCTTTCTTT
TRBV4-2	TRBJ1-2	NA	NA	CASSQDTDLSGYTF	TGTGCCAGCAGCCAAGACACAGACCTGAGCGGCTACACCTTC
TRBV5-1	TRBJ2-7	TRBD2	NA	CASSLDPLGSGSSYEQYF	TGCGCCAGCAGCTTGGATCCATTGGGCAGCGGGAGCTCCTACGAGCAGTACTTC
TRBV9	TRBJ2-2	NA	NA	CASSVGSGALGGELFF	TGTGCCAGCAGCGTAGGTAGCGGCGCCCTGGGCGGGGAGCTGTTTTTT
TRBV6-6	TRBJ2-7	TRBD1	NA	CASSSGGNYEQYF	TGTGCCAGCAGCTCAGGGGGCAACTACGAGCAGTACTTC
TRBV6-1	TRBJ2-5	TRBD1	NA	CASSGTGLETQYF	TGTGCCAGCAGTGGGACAGGGTTAGAGACCCAGTACTTC
TRBV13	TRBJ1-5	NA	NA	CASSFRGGSLYSNQPQHF	TGTGCCAGCAGCTTTAGGGGGGGGTCCCTATATAGCAATCAGCCCCAGCATTTT
TRBV30	TRBJ2-7	TRBD1	NA	CAWNDRGEQYF	TGTGCCTGGAACGACAGGGGCGAGCAGTACTTC
TRBV7-2	TRBJ2-5	NA	NA	CASSFTVETQYF	TGTGCCAGCAGCTTTACAGTAGAGACCCAGTACTTC
TRBV5-1	TRBJ2-4	TRBD2	NA	CASSWRGGENIQYF	TGCGCCAGCAGCTGGCGGGGGGGGGAAAACATTCAGTACTTC
TRBV7-8	TRBJ2-4	NA	NA	CASSLALGDARAKNIQYF	TGTGCCAGCAGCTTAGCGCTCGGGGATGCGCGAGCCAAAAACATTCAGTACTTC
TRBV6-5	TRBJ2-7	TRBD1	NA	CASTDRGYEQYF	TGTGCCAGTACGGACAGGGGTTACGAGCAGTACTTC
TRBV2	TRBJ1-2	TRBD1	NA	CASRGDSNYGYTF	TGTGCCAGCAGGGGGGACAGTAACTATGGCTACACCTTC
TRBV5-4	TRBJ2-5	NA	NA	CASSLAADTRYQETQYF	TGTGCCAGCAGCTTGGCCGCTGACACCAGGTACCAAGAGACCCAGTACTTC
TRBV7-2	TRBJ2-3	TRBD1	few	CASSSRTGTQYF	TGTGCCAGCAGCTCGCGGACAGGGACGCAGTATTTT
TRBV10-3	TRBJ2-5	TRBD1	once	CATGQAVETQYF	TGTGCCACCGGACAGGCGGTGGAGACCCAGTACTTC
TRBV7-2	TRBJ1-4	TRBD1	NA	CASRLQGATNEKLFF	TGTGCCAGCAGACTACAGGGGGCAACTAATGAAAAACTGTTTTTT